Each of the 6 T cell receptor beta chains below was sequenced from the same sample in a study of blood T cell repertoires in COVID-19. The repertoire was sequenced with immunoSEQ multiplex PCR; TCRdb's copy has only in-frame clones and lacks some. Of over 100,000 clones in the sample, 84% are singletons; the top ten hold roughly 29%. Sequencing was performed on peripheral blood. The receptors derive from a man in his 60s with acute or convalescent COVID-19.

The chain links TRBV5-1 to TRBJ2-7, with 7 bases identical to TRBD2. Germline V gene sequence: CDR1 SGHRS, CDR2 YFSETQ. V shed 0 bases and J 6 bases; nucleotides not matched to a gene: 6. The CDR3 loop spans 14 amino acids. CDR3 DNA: TGCGCCAGCAGCTTGGTTAGTAGGGAGGGCGAGCAGTACGTC. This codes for CASSLVSREGEQYV.

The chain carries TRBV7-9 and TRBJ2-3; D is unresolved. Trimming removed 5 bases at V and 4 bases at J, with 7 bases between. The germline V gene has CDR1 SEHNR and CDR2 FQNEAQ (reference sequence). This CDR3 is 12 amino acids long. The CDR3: CASSPPADTQYF. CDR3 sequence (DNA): TGTGCCAGCAGCCCCCCTGCAGATACGCAGTATTTT. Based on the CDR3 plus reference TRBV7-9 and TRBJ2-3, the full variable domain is DTGVSQNPRHKITKRGQNVTFRCDPISEHNRLYWYRQTLGQGPEFLTYFQNEAQLEKSRLLSDRFSAERPKGSFSTLEIQRTEQGDSAMYLCASSPPADTQYFGPGTRLTVL.

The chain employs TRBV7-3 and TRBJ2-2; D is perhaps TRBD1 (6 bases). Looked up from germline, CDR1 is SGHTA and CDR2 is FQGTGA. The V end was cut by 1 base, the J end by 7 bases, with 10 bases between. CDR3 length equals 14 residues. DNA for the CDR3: TGTGCCAGCAGCTTAAGGGGGCCGGTCGGGGAGCTGTTTTTT. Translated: CASSLRGPVGELFF.

Here the CDR3 reads CATSDDRVFGQPQHF. CDR3 nucleotides: TGTGCCACCAGTGACGACAGGGTATTCGGTCAGCCCCAGCATTTT. The chain recombines TRBV24-1 with TRBJ1-5; 7 bases align to TRBD1. V lost 4 bases to trimming and J lost 6 bases; unmatched junction nucleotides: 8. The length of the CDR3 is 15 residues. CDR1 is KGHDR and CDR2 is SFDVKD in the germline V gene.

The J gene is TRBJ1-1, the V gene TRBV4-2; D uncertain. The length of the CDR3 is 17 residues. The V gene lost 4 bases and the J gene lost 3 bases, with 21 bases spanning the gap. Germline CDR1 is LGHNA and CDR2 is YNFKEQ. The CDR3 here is CASSRLQTLSMDTEAFF. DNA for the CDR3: TGTGCCAGCAGCCGGCTCCAGACACTCAGCATGGACACTGAAGCTTTCTTT.

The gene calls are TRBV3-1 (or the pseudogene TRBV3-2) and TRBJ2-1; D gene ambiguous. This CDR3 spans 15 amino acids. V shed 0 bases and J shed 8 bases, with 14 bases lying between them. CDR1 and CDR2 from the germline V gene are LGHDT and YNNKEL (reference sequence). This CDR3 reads CASSQDWAQGYEQFF. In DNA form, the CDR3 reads TGTGCCAGCAGCCAAGATTGGGCCCAAGGCTATGAGCAGTTCTTC.